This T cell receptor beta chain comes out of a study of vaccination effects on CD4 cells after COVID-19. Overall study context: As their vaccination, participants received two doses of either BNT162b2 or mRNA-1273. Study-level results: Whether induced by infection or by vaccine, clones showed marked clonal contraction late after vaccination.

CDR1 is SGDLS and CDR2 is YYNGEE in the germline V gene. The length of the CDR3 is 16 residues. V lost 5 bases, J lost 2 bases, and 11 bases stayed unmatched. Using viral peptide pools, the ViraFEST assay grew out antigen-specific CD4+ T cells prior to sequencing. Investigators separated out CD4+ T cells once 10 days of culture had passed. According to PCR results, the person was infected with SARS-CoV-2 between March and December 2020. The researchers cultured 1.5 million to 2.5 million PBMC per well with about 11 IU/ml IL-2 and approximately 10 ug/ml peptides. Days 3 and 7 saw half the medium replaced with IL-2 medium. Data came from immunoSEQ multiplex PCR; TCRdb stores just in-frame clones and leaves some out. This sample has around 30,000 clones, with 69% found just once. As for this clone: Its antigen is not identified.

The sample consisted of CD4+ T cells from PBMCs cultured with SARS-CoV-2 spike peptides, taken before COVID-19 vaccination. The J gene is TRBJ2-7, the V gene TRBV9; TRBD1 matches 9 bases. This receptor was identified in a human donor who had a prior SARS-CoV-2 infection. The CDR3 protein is CASSRLGQGTPYEQYF. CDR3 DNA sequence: TGTGCCAGCAGTAGACTAGGACAGGGGACCCCCTACGAGCAGTACTTC.